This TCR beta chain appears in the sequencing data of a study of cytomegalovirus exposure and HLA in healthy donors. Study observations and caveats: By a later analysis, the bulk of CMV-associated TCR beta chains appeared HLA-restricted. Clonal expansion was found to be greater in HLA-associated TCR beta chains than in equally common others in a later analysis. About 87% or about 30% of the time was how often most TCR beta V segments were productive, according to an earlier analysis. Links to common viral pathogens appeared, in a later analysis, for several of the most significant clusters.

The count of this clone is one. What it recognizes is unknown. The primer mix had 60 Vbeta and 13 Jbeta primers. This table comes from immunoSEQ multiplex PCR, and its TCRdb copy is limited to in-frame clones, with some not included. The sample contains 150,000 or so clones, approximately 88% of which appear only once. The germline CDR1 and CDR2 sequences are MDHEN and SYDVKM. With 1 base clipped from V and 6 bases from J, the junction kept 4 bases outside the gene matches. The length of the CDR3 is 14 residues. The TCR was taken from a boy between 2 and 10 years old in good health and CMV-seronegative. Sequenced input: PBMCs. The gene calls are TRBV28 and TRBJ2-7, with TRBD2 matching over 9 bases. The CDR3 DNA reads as TGTGCCAGCAGTTTATTAGCGGGAGTTGGCGAGCAGTACTTC. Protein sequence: CASSLLAGVGEQYF.